Below are 20 T cell receptor beta chains sequenced from a single sample in a study of blood T cell repertoires in COVID-19. Using immunoSEQ multiplex PCR, the repertoire was profiled, and TCRdb retains in-frame clones only, with some absent. This table holds 10,000 to 11,000 clones, roughly 80% found once. Source material: peripheral blood. These receptors all come from a man between 65 and 85 years old with active COVID-19.

The chain carries TRBV3-1 (or the pseudogene TRBV3-2) and TRBJ1-1; TRBD1 matches 7 bases. V dropped 2 bases and J dropped 1; count of bases not matched to a gene: 1. CDR1 LGHDT and CDR2 YNNKEL come from the germline V gene (reference sequence). There are 14 residues in the CDR3. CDR3 residues: CASSQRTGNTEAFF. CDR3 sequence (DNA): TGTGCCAGCAGCCAAAGGACAGGGAACACTGAAGCTTTCTTT.

This sequence joins TRBV3-1 (or the pseudogene TRBV3-2) and TRBJ2-3; TRBD2 agrees at 8 bases. This CDR3 spans 15 amino acids. CDR1 is LGHDT, CDR2 YNNKEL, per germline (reference sequence). With V trimmed by 4 bases and J by 5 bases, 8 bases remained unmatched. CDR3 residues: CASSPTGGARDTQYF. CDR3 sequence (DNA): TGTGCCAGCAGCCCTACCGGGGGGGCTAGAGATACGCAGTATTTT.

J is TRBJ1-5 and V is TRBV7-8; D gene uncertain. Deletions cut 5 bases from V and 1 base from J, with 3 bases between. The CDR3 extends over 12 amino acids. CDR1 and CDR2 from the germline V gene are SGHVS and FQNEAQ. CDR3 in DNA: TGTGCCAGCAGCATAAGCAATCAGCCCCAGCATTTT. This codes for CASSISNQPQHF.

V gene TRBV28 combines with J gene TRBJ2-5, with D perhaps matching TRBD2 (6 bases). The CDR3 sequence is 15 residues long. V lost 3 bases, J lost 1 base, and 12 bases lay in between. The germline CDR1 and CDR2 sequences are MDHEN and SYDVKM. The CDR3 DNA reads as TGTGCCAGCAGTTTTATGGGGGGAGTCCAAGAGACCCAGTACTTC. Translation: CASSFMGGVQETQYF.

The chain's CDR3 is CASSYRQGGGEKLFF. CDR3 in DNA: TGTGCCAGCAGTTACCGACAGGGGGGAGGTGAAAAACTGTTTTTT. This rearrangement joins TRBV6-5 to TRBJ1-4; TRBD1 aligns across 9 bases. Trimming took 2 bases from V and 7 from J; bases not matched to a gene: 5. There are 15 residues in the CDR3. The germline CDR1 and CDR2 sequences are MNHEY and SVGAGI.

The chain carries TRBV4-2 and TRBJ2-3, with 7 bases aligning to TRBD2. Per germline, CDR1 LGHNA and CDR2 YNFKEQ. The CDR3 contains 13 residues. Germline trimming cut 1 base from V and 5 bases from J; bases unmatched to any gene: 0. DNA for the CDR3: TGTGCCAGCAGCCAAGGGGGGGGAGATACGCAGTATTTT. Protein sequence: CASSQGGGDTQYF.

This clone has just one count. V and J are TRBV10-3 and TRBJ2-7, with a weak D call TRBD1 (5 bases). In germline, CDR1 is ENHRY, CDR2 SYGVKD. V lost 6 bases to trimming and J lost 5 bases, with 17 bases between them. The CDR3 is 14 residues long. The CDR3 spells CAIRKDQGRNEQYF. In DNA form, the CDR3 reads TGTGCCATCAGAAAGGACCAGGGTCGCAACGAGCAGTACTTC.

The chain has TRBV18 and TRBJ1-2; 8 positions agree with TRBD1. CDR1 is KGHSH and CDR2 is LQKENI in the germline V gene. The ends lost 0 bases at V and 8 bases at J; junction bases unmatched: 8. This CDR3 region has 15 residues. CDR3 protein: CASSPPEGRGRGYTF. The CDR3 nucleotides read TGTGCCAGCTCACCACCGGAGGGCAGGGGGCGCGGCTACACCTTC.

This clone was found once. The chain links TRBV7-2 to TRBJ1-1; 9 nucleotides align to TRBD1. The J segment lost 10 bases and the V segment lost 4 bases, leaving 7 bases of the junction unmatched. The CDR3 has 13 amino acids. Germline V gene sequence: CDR1 SGHTA, CDR2 FQGNSA. CDR3 bases: TGTGCCAGCAGCTGGGGGGGACAGGGTTTAGCTTTCTTT. This translates into CASSWGGQGLAFF.

This sequence joins TRBV12-3 or TRBV12-4 and TRBJ1-1; D call uncertain. Between the trimmed V and J ends, which lost 4 bases and 11 bases, there was a span of 17 bases. CDR3 size: 13 residues. The DNA for the CDR3 is TGTGCCAGCAGTTCTGACACGCAAGTGGTGGCTTTCTTT. Translating it yields CASSSDTQVVAFF.

Turning to this clone: The identical CDR3 is also encoded by other nucleotide sequences in the sample. This chain joins TRBV12-5 and TRBJ1-5; weak D call: TRBD1 (6 bases). The V end was cut by 0 bases, the J end by 6 bases, with 18 bases between. Germline V gene data show CDR1 as LGHNT and CDR2 as FRNRAP. The CDR3 is 17 residues long. CDR3 loop: CASGLVGGGRGSQPQHF. The CDR3 nucleotides are TGTGCTAGTGGTTTGGTGGGTGGGGGCAGGGGTAGTCAGCCCCAGCATTTT.

The table lists this clone with a few counts. This chain links TRBV11-1 with TRBJ1-6; D might be TRBD1 (5 bases). Germline CDR1 is SGHAT and CDR2 is FQDESV (reference sequence). Trimming shortened V by 5 bases and J by 14 bases, and 19 bases separated the two germline ends. The CDR3 runs 14 residues. The CDR3 DNA is TGTGCCAGCAGCCTTACCTCGCAGGGTAAAACCCTCCACTTT. This sequence encodes CASSLTSQGKTLHF.

The V gene is TRBV10-2, the J gene TRBJ2-3; TRBD2 matches 8 bases. V trimming: 11 bases; J trimming: 4 bases; junction bases outside the gene matches: 8. Germline V CDR1 and CDR2: WSHSY, SAAADI. The CDR3 has 13 amino acids. The DNA for the CDR3 is TGCGCCGGCGCGGGGGGCGGCGCAGATACGCAGTATTTT. Translation gives CAGAGGGADTQYF.

V and J are TRBV6-5 and TRBJ1-5, with 8 nucleotides matching TRBD1. J gave up 7 bases and V 2 bases, and 7 bases lay outside the gene matches. The germline V gene has CDR1 MNHEY and CDR2 SVGAGI. The CDR3 consists of 15 residues. The CDR3 is CASSYGQGRDQPQHF. Here the CDR3 DNA reads TGTGCCAGCAGTTACGGACAGGGAAGGGACCAGCCCCAGCATTTT.

This clone was detected only a few times. CDR3 bases: TGTGCCTGGAGTAGGGGGGGAACTGGAAACACCATATATTTT. This translates into CAWSRGGTGNTIYF. The chain employs TRBV30 and TRBJ1-3, with a tentative D call TRBD1 (6 bases). The CDR3 covers 14 residues. The germline V and J ends were trimmed by 2 bases and 2 bases, with 10 bases remaining between them. CDR1 is GTSNPN and CDR2 is SVGIG in the germline V gene (reference sequence). Combining the CDR3 with reference TRBV30 and TRBJ1-3 gives the whole variable domain SQTIHQWPATLVQPVGSPLSLECTVEGTSNPNLYWYRQAAGRGLQLLFYSVGIGQISSEVPQNLSASRPQDRQFILSSKKLLLSDSGFYLCAWSRGGTGNTIYFGEGSWLTVV.

The V call is TRBV7-2, the J call TRBJ1-1; D is ambiguous. CDR3 length equals 14 residues. With 1 base removed from V and 1 base from J, the gap between germline ends came to 7 bases. The V gene's germline CDR1 is SGHTA and CDR2 FQGNSA. The CDR3 nucleotides are TGTGCCAGCAGCTTAGTAGCGGAGAACACTGAAGCTTTCTTT. Amino acid sequence: CASSLVAENTEAFF.

This clone was seen only once. The J gene is TRBJ1-4, the V gene TRBV29-1; 7 nucleotides align to TRBD1. The CDR3 totals 13 residues. Germline CDR1 and CDR2: SQVTM and ANQGSEA. V trimming: 5 bases; J trimming: 2 bases; junction bases outside the gene matches: 2. CDR3 sequence: CSVRTGTNEKLFF. The CDR3, as DNA: TGCAGCGTTCGGACAGGCACTAATGAAAAACTGTTTTTT. Full variable domain (missing parts from reference TRBV29-1 and TRBJ1-4): SAVISQKPSRDICQRGTSLTIQCQVDSQVTMMFWYRQQPGQSLTLIATANQGSEATYESGFVIDKFPISRPNLTFSTLTVSNMSPEDSSIYLCSVRTGTNEKLFFGSGTQLSVL.

V and J are TRBV7-8 and TRBJ1-5; D possibly corresponds to TRBD1 (5 bases). V was cut by 4 bases and J by 0 bases, with 13 bases left in between. This CDR3 is 16 amino acids long. CDR1 and CDR2 from the germline V gene are SGHVS and FQNEAQ. In DNA form, the CDR3 reads TGTGCCAGCAGCTGGGGGACGGACTATAGCAATCAGCCCCAGCATTTT. Translating gives CASSWGTDYSNQPQHF.

This chain links TRBV5-1 with TRBJ2-7; D is perhaps TRBD2 (5 bases). Germline V CDR1 and CDR2: SGHRS, YFSETQ. The CDR3 is 15 residues long. V lost 4 bases and J lost 5, with 19 bases in between. The CDR3 sequence: CASSGPGGVIHEQYF. DNA of the CDR3: TGCGCCAGCAGCGGCCCTGGAGGCGTCATTCACGAGCAGTACTTC. The whole variable domain, remainder taken from reference TRBV5-1 and TRBJ2-7, is KAGVTQTPRYLIKTRGQQVTLSCSPISGHRSVSWYQQTPGQGLQFLFEYFSETQRNKGNFPGRFSGRQFSNSRSEMNVSTLELGDSALYLCASSGPGGVIHEQYFGPGTRLTVT.

The chain couples TRBV6-2 or TRBV6-3 to TRBJ2-3; 8 bases are a match to TRBD2. V gave up 2 bases and J gave up 6 bases; unmatched junction bases: 13. The length of the CDR3 is 17 residues. Germline CDR1 is MNHEY and CDR2 is SVGEGT. CDR3 loop: CASSYPRDSGVRDTQYF. In DNA, the CDR3 is TGTGCCAGCAGTTACCCTAGGGATAGCGGGGTCCGGGATACGCAGTATTTT.